Below are 30 T cell receptor beta chains sequenced from a single sample in a study of OX40 agonist ivuxolimab in advanced cancers. Some clones are missing from TCRdb's copy, which holds only in-frame ones; the method was immunoSEQ multiplex PCR. Of about 80,000 clones in the sample, around 91% are singletons; the top ten hold 1.5% to 2%. Sequenced here: CD4+ or CD8+ T cells sorted from blood, sampled in a trial of the OX40 agonist ivuxolimab. The receptors shown here come from an adult with an advanced solid tumor such as melanoma, head and neck, liver or kidney cancer.

This clone has only one observation. J is TRBJ2-7 and V is TRBV10-3; weak D call: TRBD1 (7 bases). Germline assignment: CDR1 ENHRY and CDR2 SYGVKD. V was pared by 6 bases and J by 5 bases, with 14 bases between. This CDR3 spans 13 amino acids. The chain's CDR3 is CAIRRDSAHEQYF. CDR3 DNA: TGTGCCATCAGGCGGGACAGCGCCCACGAGCAGTACTTC.

This rearrangement joins TRBV28 to TRBJ2-7, with a weak D call TRBD2 (6 bases). The length of the CDR3 is 15 residues. V lost 5 bases and J lost 4, with 18 bases in between. In germline, CDR1 is MDHEN, CDR2 SYDVKM. Written as DNA, the CDR3 is TGTGCCAGCAGTACCCCCCTTAGCGGCCCGTACGAGCAGTACTTC. Translating gives CASSTPLSGPYEQYF.

The gene calls are TRBV2 and TRBJ1-5; TRBD1 might be the D (5 bases). V shed 6 bases and J shed 0 bases, with 9 bases lying between them. The CDR3 spans 14 residues. Per germline, CDR1 SNHLY and CDR2 FYNNEI. CDR3 sequence (DNA): TGTGCCAGCAGGGGAACAGGTAGCAATCAGCCCCAGCATTTT. This encodes CASRGTGSNQPQHF. Full variable domain (missing parts from reference TRBV2 and TRBJ1-5): EPEVTQTPSHQVTQMGQEVILRCVPISNHLYFYWYRQILGQKVEFLVSFYNNEISEKSEIFDDQFSVERPDGSNFTLKIRSTKLEDSAMYFCASRGTGSNQPQHFGDGTRLSIL.

CDR3 sequence reads: CASSEDISDTIYF. The DNA of the CDR3 is TGTGCCAGCAGTGAGGACATATCGGACACCATATATTTT. The chain uses TRBV2 and TRBJ1-3; TRBD1 is a possible D gene (5 bases). In germline, CDR1 is SNHLY, CDR2 FYNNEI. Trimming stripped 3 bases from V and 8 bases from J, with 11 bases between. This CDR3 has 13 amino acids.

This chain links TRBV18 with TRBJ1-2; 12 bases fit TRBD1. The CDR3 length is 17 residues. Germline V lookup: CDR1 KGHSH, CDR2 LQKENI. V was clipped by 3 bases and J by 3 bases; unmatched bases: 8. CDR3 residues: CASSPGQGAGSDYGYTF. The CDR3 region has the DNA TGTGCCAGCTCACCGGGACAGGGGGCTGGATCGGACTATGGCTACACCTTC.

This chain joins TRBV7-9 and TRBJ2-7; TRBD2 matches at 13 bases. Germline V lookup: CDR1 SEHNR, CDR2 FQNEAQ (reference sequence). With V trimmed by 5 bases and J by 5 bases, 9 bases remained unmatched. The CDR3 is 16 residues long. For the CDR3, the DNA is TGTGCCAGCAGCCGACTAGCGGGGGGTGAGTTTGACGAGCAGTACTTC. Residues: CASSRLAGGEFDEQYF.

The chain uses TRBV5-1 and TRBJ1-3; maybe TRBD1 (5 bases). The CDR3 consists of 13 residues. Germline CDR1 SGHRS, CDR2 YFSETQ. The V end lost 7 bases, the J end lost 4 bases, and 12 bases lay between the germline ends. The CDR3 sequence: CASSQGYGNTIYF. The CDR3 nucleotides are TGCGCCAGCTCGCAGGGTTACGGAAACACCATATATTTT.

There are a few counts of this clone. A junction boundary mismatches the germline segment, possibly from a read error. The CDR3 DNA sequence: TGTGCCAGCAGATTATCAGGGTTGAGCAATCAGCCCCAGCATTTT. It codes for CASRLSGLSNQPQHF. The chain employs TRBV28 and TRBJ1-5, with TRBD1 as a possible D gene (5 bases). Germline CDR1 MDHEN, CDR2 SYDVKM. This CDR3 has 15 residues.

The chain employs TRBV19 and TRBJ1-3; D is unclear. This CDR3 spans 14 amino acids. Looked up from germline, CDR1 is LNHDA and CDR2 is SQIVND (reference sequence). Trimming took off 1 base at V and 2 bases at J, with 6 bases between the two ends. The DNA of the CDR3 is TGTGCCAGTAGTATAGGGACGGCTGGAAACACCATATATTTT. Translating it yields CASSIGTAGNTIYF. Full variable domain (missing parts from reference TRBV19 and TRBJ1-3): DGGITQSPKYLFRKEGQNVTLSCEQNLNHDAMYWYRQDPGQGLRLIYYSQIVNDFQKGDIAEGYSVSREKKESFPLTVTSAQKNPTAFYLCASSIGTAGNTIYFGEGSWLTVV.

The CDR3 DNA reads as TGTGCCAGCAGCCCCGGACAGGGCTCCTCACCCCTCCACTTT. Translating it yields CASSPGQGSSPLHF. V and J are TRBV11-3 and TRBJ1-6, with 8 bases identical to TRBD1. J gave up 10 bases and V 5 bases, and 7 bases lay outside the gene matches. In germline, CDR1 is SGHNT, CDR2 YENEEA. The CDR3 runs 14 residues.

The V call is TRBV19, the J call TRBJ1-5; maybe TRBD1 (5 bases). Per germline, CDR1 LNHDA and CDR2 SQIVND (reference sequence). Trimming removed 9 bases at V and 7 bases at J, with 19 bases between. CDR3 length equals 14 residues. CDR3 nucleotides: TGTGCCAGAAAGACCCAGGGAAGGGAGCAGCCCCAGCATTTT. It codes for CARKTQGREQPQHF.

This clone appeared a few times. Other nucleotide sequences from this sample produce the same CDR3. This chain links TRBV6-5 with TRBJ2-7, with D perhaps matching TRBD1 (5 bases). This CDR3 is built from 13 residues. V was pared by 6 bases and J by 7 bases, with 16 bases between. CDR1 and CDR2 (germline): MNHEY, SVGAGI. The CDR3 DNA follows: TGTGCCAGCAGCAGAACAGGTCTGGGAGAGCAGTACTTC. Its translation: CASSRTGLGEQYF.

The chain employs TRBV7-6 and TRBJ2-2; no firm D call. Germline V CDR1 and CDR2: SGHVS, FNYEAQ. The CDR3 has 16 residues. Between the trimmed V and J ends, which lost 2 bases and 0 bases, there was a span of 10 bases. The CDR3 reads CASSLRQVTNTGELFF. For the CDR3, the DNA is TGTGCCAGCAGCTTAAGGCAGGTGACGAACACCGGGGAGCTGTTTTTT.

The chain links TRBV7-2 to TRBJ2-2; 8 bases match TRBD2. The CDR3 length is 15 residues. CDR1 is SGHTA, CDR2 FQGNSA, per germline. Trimming removed 6 bases from V and 1 base from J; junction bases left unmatched: 4. The CDR3 loop reads CASRRAGVNTGELFF. The CDR3 nucleotides read TGTGCCAGCAGAAGAGCGGGGGTGAACACCGGGGAGCTGTTTTTT.

The rearrangement uses TRBV5-1 and TRBJ2-7; 7 bases line up with TRBD1. V lost 0 bases to trimming and J lost 5 bases; unmatched junction nucleotides: 11. CDR1 is SGHRS, CDR2 YFSETQ, per germline. This CDR3 has 16 amino acids. The CDR3 DNA reads TGCGCCAGCAGCTTGGCCGATACGGGACAGAGCAACGAGCAGTACTTC. Amino acids: CASSLADTGQSNEQYF.

The chain has TRBV11-3 and TRBJ1-2; D perhaps matches TRBD1 (6 bases). In germline, CDR1 is SGHNT, CDR2 YENEEA. V was shortened by 5 bases and J by 8 bases, with 12 bases between the two germline ends. The CDR3 has 12 amino acids. CDR3 coding DNA: TGTGCCAGCAGCAAGTCCACAGGGGGCTACACCTTC. As protein: CASSKSTGGYTF.

The chain couples TRBV18 to TRBJ2-7, with 10 bases lining up with TRBD1. Germline loops: CDR1 KGHSH, CDR2 LQKENI. J gave up 6 bases and V 3 bases, and 11 bases lay outside the gene matches. The CDR3 is 16 amino acids. In DNA form, the CDR3 reads TGTGCCAGCTCACCTCAGCCGGGACAGGGGCGCCTCGAGCAGTACTTC. Protein: CASSPQPGQGRLEQYF.

The chain links TRBV5-1 to TRBJ2-3; D is undetermined. Looked up from germline, CDR1 is SGHRS and CDR2 is YFSETQ. Deletions cut 0 bases from V and 3 bases from J, with 11 bases between. The CDR3 covers 15 residues. The CDR3 spells CASSLARLGTDTQYF. CDR3 nucleotides: TGCGCCAGCAGCTTGGCGCGTTTAGGGACAGATACGCAGTATTTT.

The chain recombines TRBV25-1 with TRBJ1-1; possible D gene TRBD1, 5 bases. The CDR3 runs to 15 residues. V lost 2 bases and J lost 2, with 12 bases in between. Germline V gene sequence: CDR1 MGHDK, CDR2 SYGVNS. DNA of the CDR3: TGTGCCAGCAGTGAACTCGGGACCCCAAACACTGAAGCTTTCTTT. This gives the protein CASSELGTPNTEAFF.

This rearrangement joins TRBV7-2 to TRBJ2-3, with 9 bases aligning to TRBD2. The J segment lost 0 bases and the V segment lost 4 bases, leaving 5 bases of the junction unmatched. The length of the CDR3 is 16 residues. Germline CDR1 is SGHTA and CDR2 is FQGNSA. The chain's CDR3 is CASSSGLAASTDTQYF. The CDR3 nucleotides are TGTGCCAGCAGCTCGGGACTAGCCGCTAGCACAGATACGCAGTATTTT.

The J gene is TRBJ1-2, the V gene TRBV6-1, with D possibly TRBD1 on 6 matching bases. V was shortened by 5 bases and J by 4 bases, with 17 bases between the two germline ends. This CDR3 comprises 15 residues. Germline V gene data show CDR1 as MNHNS and CDR2 as SASEGT. CDR3 sequence reads: CASSKEGDTIYGYTF. CDR3 nucleotides: TGTGCCAGCAGTAAAGAGGGGGACACCATCTATGGCTACACCTTC.

The chain employs TRBV6-6 and TRBJ2-5; a weak D match, TRBD2 (5 bases). Germline CDR1 and CDR2: MNHNY and SVGAGI (reference sequence). V lost 2 bases and J 3 bases, leaving 7 bases between the germline ends. The length of the CDR3 is 13 residues. Here the CDR3 reads CASSYTRKETQYF. The CDR3 nucleotides are TGTGCCAGCAGTTACACTAGGAAAGAGACCCAGTACTTC.

The chain recombines TRBV6-1 with TRBJ2-2; D is unclear. Germline V lookup: CDR1 MNHNS, CDR2 SASEGT. With 6 bases removed from V and 9 bases from J, the gap between germline ends came to 8 bases. This CDR3 contains 11 residues. CDR3: CASSPVRELFF. CDR3 sequence (DNA): TGTGCCAGCAGCCCCGTGAGGGAGCTGTTTTTT.

V and J are TRBV19 and TRBJ1-4; 7 nucleotides match TRBD1. With V trimmed by 5 bases and J by 7 bases, 4 bases remained unmatched. This CDR3 is 13 amino acids long. Per the germline V gene, CDR1 is LNHDA and CDR2 is SQIVND (reference sequence). CDR3 sequence (DNA): TGTGCCAGTAGTTCGTCAGGGGGTGAAAAACTGTTTTTT. Translation: CASSSSGGEKLFF.

The chain couples TRBV7-9 to TRBJ1-1; D gene unclear. This CDR3 has 13 residues. Germline V CDR1 and CDR2: SEHNR, FQNEAQ (reference sequence). V dropped 5 bases and J dropped 2 bases, with 9 bases sitting between them. CDR3 sequence (DNA): TGTGCCAGCAGCCTGGCGGCTAACACTGAAGCTTTCTTT. Amino acids: CASSLAANTEAFF.

Comment on this clone: This sample includes further DNA sequences coding for the same CDR3. The chain joins TRBV7-6 to TRBJ1-1; D might be TRBD1 (5 bases). CDR1 SGHVS and CDR2 FNYEAQ come from the germline V gene. Trimming pared 5 bases from V and 0 bases from J, leaving 7 bases between. CDR3 length: 13 residues. CDR3 sequence: CASSRGVNTEAFF. The CDR3 bases are TGTGCCAGCAGCCGAGGGGTGAACACTGAAGCTTTCTTT.

In its sample, this clone was seen once. Relative to the germline gene, one junction end is altered; a read error may explain this. The V call is TRBV2, the J call TRBJ1-2; D perhaps matches TRBD1 (5 bases). This CDR3 is 11 amino acids long. CDR1 and CDR2 (germline): SNHLY, FYNNEI. For the CDR3, the DNA is TGTGCCAGCAGTAACCTCTCGGGACGCCTATTC. It yields the protein CASSNLSGRLF.

The genes are TRBV11-3 and TRBJ2-7, with D possibly being TRBD1 (6 bases). Germline CDR1 reads SGHNT; CDR2 reads YENEEA. The CDR3 consists of 15 residues. The V end was cut by 1 base, the J end by 0 bases, with 10 bases between. DNA for the CDR3: TGTGCCAGCAGCTTAGGGTGGGACACCTCCTACGAGCAGTACTTC. As protein: CASSLGWDTSYEQYF. Combining the CDR3 with reference TRBV11-3 and TRBJ2-7 gives the whole variable domain EAGVVQSPRYKIIEKKQPVAFWCNPISGHNTLYWYLQNLGQGPELLIRYENEEAVDDSQLPKDRFSAERLKGVDSTLKIQPAELGDSAVYLCASSLGWDTSYEQYFGPGTRLTVT.

The gene calls are TRBV5-4 and TRBJ2-1; a possible D gene is TRBD2 (5 bases). CDR1 is SGHNT, CDR2 YYREEE, per germline (reference sequence). The V and J ends lost 0 bases and 8 bases respectively, with 15 bases between them. This CDR3 region has 15 residues. The CDR3 here is CASSLAKGAGYEQFF. The CDR3 DNA reads TGTGCCAGCAGCTTGGCGAAGGGAGCTGGGTATGAGCAGTTCTTC.

This chain uses TRBV5-1 with TRBJ1-6; 9 bases fit TRBD1. The CDR3 has 15 amino acids. V lost 2 bases, J lost 9 bases, and 6 bases stayed unmatched. Germline CDR1 is SGHRS and CDR2 is YFSETQ. The CDR3 coding sequence is TGCGCCAGCAGCTTTGCGGGACAGGGTTTTTCACCCCTCCACTTT. Encoded protein: CASSFAGQGFSPLHF.